This record covers a single T cell receptor (beta chain). Antigen unknown. The length of the CDR3 is 13 residues. CDR1 is LGHNA and CDR2 is YNFKEQ in the germline V gene. The germline V and J ends were trimmed by 2 bases and 3 bases, with 6 bases remaining between them. This record comes from a study of cytomegalovirus exposure and HLA in healthy donors. Broader study findings: TCR beta chains numbering 164 were designated cytomegalovirus-associated. For most TCR sequences rarity was the rule, although some public TCRs occurred in many donors.

Primers included in the PCR were 60 Vbeta and 13 Jbeta primers. Profiled with immunoSEQ multiplex PCR; TCRdb holds only in-frame clones, not every one. The profile shows about 190,000 clones, about four fifths of them singletons. This clonotype originated in a woman between 45 and 60 years old in good health and CMV-seronegative. This chain links TRBV4-2 with TRBJ2-3; D remains ambiguous. Material for sequencing was PBMCs. The chain's CDR3 is CASSQRETDTQYF. The CDR3 coding sequence is TGTGCCAGCAGCCAACGAGAAACAGATACGCAGTATTTT.